This T cell receptor beta chain emerged from a study of blood T cells in healthy people across ages. PCR was performed a second time for roughly 6 to 12 cycles using a sample-barcoded 5' primer and a J-beta primer mix. The authors tagged each cDNA molecule using a template-switch adaptor with 12 random nucleotides. Via MiXCR, TCRdb re-called the 5' RACE reads, giving one row per CDR3 protein. The sample shows some 1 million distinct CDR3 sequences, under 55% of them seen only once. Remarks on this clonotype: Its antigen remains unknown.

V was clipped by 0 bases and J by 6 bases, with 15 bases between them. The CDR3 consists of 16 residues. Germline CDR1 and CDR2: KGHSH and LQKENI. Findings and limits, study-wide: It was not known whether donors were CMV positive (a possible confounder of expanded clonotype changes). More naive CD4+ cells and higher diversity marked long-lived donors relative to aged donors.

Each sample used at least 7 million PBMCs. Sequencing used blood. The origin of this receptor is a woman in her fifties or sixties in good health. V and J are TRBV18 and TRBJ2-1; no firm D call. The CDR3 protein is CASSPPSQVLFNEQFF. The CDR3 coding sequence is TGTGCCAGCTCACCACCGTCCCAGGTTCTCTTCAATGAGCAGTTCTTC.